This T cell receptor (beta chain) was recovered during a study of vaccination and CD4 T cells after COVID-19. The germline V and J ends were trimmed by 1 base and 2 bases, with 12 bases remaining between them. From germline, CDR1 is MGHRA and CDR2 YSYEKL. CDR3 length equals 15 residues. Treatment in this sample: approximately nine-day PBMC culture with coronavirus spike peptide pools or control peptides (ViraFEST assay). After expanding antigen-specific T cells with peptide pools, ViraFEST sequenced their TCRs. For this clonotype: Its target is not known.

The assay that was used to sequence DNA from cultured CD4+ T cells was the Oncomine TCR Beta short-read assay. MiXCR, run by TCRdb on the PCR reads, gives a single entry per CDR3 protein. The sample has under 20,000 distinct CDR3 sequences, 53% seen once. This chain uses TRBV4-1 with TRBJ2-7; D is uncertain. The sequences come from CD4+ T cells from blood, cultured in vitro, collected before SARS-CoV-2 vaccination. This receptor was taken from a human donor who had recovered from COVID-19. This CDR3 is CASSQAYGKPYEQYF. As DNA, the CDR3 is TGCGCCAGCAGCCAAGCTTATGGGAAACCCTACGAGCAGTACTTC.